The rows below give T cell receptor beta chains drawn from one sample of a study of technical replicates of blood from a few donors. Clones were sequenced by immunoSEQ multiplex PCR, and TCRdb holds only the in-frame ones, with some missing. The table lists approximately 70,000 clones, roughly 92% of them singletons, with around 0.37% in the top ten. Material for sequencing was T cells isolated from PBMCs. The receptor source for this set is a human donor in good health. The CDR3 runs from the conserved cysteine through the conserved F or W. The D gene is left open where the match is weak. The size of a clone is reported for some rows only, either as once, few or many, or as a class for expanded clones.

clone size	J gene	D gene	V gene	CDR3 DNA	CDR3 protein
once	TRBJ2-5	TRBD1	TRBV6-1	TGTGCCAGCTTCGACACGGGACAGGTAAAAGAGACCCAGTACTTC	CASFDTGQVKETQYF
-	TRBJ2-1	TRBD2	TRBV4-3	TGCGCCAGCAGCCAGGATAGCGGGAATGACAATGAGCAGTTCTTC	CASSQDSGNDNEQFF
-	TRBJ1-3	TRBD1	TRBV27	TGTGCCAGCAGTTCCCGGGGACAGGGTGACACCATATATTTT	CASSSRGQGDTIYF
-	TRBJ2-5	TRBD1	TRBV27	TGTGCCAGCAGAACAGGGGAAAGTCGGTTGGAGACCCAGTACTTC	CASRTGESRLETQYF
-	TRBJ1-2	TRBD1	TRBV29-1	TGCAGCGTTCAGGGGGATAACTATGGCTACACCTTC	CSVQGDNYGYTF
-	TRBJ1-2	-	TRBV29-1	TGCAGCGTTGAAGAATTAGGGGGCTATGGCTACACCTTC	CSVEELGGYGYTF
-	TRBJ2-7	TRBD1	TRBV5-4	TGTGCCAGCAGCTTGGGACAGGGGGCCTACGAGCAGTACTTC	CASSLGQGAYEQYF
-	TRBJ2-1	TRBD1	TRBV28	TGTGCCAGCAGTTTAACGGGACAGCCATCCAATGAGCAGTTCTTC	CASSLTGQPSNEQFF
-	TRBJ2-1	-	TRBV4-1	TGCGCCAGCAGCCAAGAAAGAGGCGGAAGCTCCTACAATGAGCAGTTCTTC	CASSQERGGSSYNEQFF
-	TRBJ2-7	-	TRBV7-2	TGTGCCAGCAGCTTAGAGGAGGGCCCTACTAGCGAGCAGTACTTC	CASSLEEGPTSEQYF
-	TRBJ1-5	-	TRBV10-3	TGTGCCATCAGTGAGTCATGGAGGTATAGCAATCAGCCCCAGCATTTT	CAISESWRYSNQPQHF
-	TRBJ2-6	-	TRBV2	TGTGCCAGCAGTGAAGCGGTGGGGGCCGGGGCCAACGTCCTGACTTTC	CASSEAVGAGANVLTF
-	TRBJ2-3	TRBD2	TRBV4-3	TGCGCCAGCAGCCAAGATGGGGGTAGCGGGAGCCCAGATACGCAGTATTTT	CASSQDGGSGSPDTQYF
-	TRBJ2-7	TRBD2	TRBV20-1	TGCAGTGCCACTAGCGGCTACGAGCAGTACTTC	CSATSGYEQYF
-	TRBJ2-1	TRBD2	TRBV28	TGTGCCAGCAGTTTTTTCCGGGAGGGAAGGAATGAGCAGTTCTTC	CASSFFREGRNEQFF
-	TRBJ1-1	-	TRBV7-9	TGTGCCAGCAGCTTAGCGGGGGGGAACACTGAAGCTTTCTTT	CASSLAGGNTEAFF
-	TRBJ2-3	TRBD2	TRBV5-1	TGCGCCAGCAGCCCGATGGCTAGCGGGAACTACAATACGCAGTATTTT	CASSPMASGNYNTQYF
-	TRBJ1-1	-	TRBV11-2	TGTGCCAGCAGCCGTCTCAGAGGGGGTGCGGGGAACACTGAAGCTTTCTTT	CASSRLRGGAGNTEAFF
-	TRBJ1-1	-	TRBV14	TGTGCCAGCAGCCAAGATAGGAGGGAGGTAACTGAAGCTTTCTTT	CASSQDRREVTEAFF
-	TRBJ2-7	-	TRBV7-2	TGTGCCAGCAGCGCGGGACAGCCGAGCTCCTACGAGCAGTACTTC	CASSAGQPSSYEQYF
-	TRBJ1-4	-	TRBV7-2	TGTGCCAGCAGCCAAGGGGGTAATGAAAAACTGTTTTTT	CASSQGGNEKLFF
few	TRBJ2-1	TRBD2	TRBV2	TGTGCCAGCACGGGAGGGCCCCATGAGCAGTTCTTC	CASTGGPHEQFF